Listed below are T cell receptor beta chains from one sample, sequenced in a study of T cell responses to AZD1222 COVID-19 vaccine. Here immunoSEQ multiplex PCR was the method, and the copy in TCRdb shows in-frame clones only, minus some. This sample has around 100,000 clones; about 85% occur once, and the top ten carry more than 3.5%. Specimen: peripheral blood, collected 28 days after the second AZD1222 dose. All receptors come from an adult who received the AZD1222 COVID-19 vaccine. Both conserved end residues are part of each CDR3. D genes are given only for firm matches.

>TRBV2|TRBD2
CASRPSGTSDTLLAKNIQYF
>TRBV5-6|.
CASSGDDTRRSYNEQFF
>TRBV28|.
CASSWDGRSSGNTIYF
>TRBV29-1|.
CSVEDLVETQYF
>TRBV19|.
CASRASEGTRSGNTIYF
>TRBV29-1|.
CSVAGRVSEKLFF
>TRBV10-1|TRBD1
CASGQGVYEQYF
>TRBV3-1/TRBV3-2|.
CASSGGVRYTF
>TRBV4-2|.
CASQGRTGELFF
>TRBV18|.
CASSPNREKNNEQFF
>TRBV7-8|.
CASSAGTWEAANTGELFF
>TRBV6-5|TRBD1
CASRGQVGYEQYF
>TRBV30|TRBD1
CAWLGQSFSYNEQFF
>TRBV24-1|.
CATSDRTQSGELFF
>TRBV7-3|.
CASSWWTAEGPEAFF
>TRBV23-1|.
CASTPHRATDTQYF
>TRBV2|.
CASTDGLARDYEQYF
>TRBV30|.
CAWSFSAGVDEKLFF
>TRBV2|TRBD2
CASSLSGGAETQYF
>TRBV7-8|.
CASSSDSTDTQYF
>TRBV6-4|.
CASSASALNTGELFF
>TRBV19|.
CASRPTFRETGANVLTF
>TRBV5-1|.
CASSFSQRGLLKQYF
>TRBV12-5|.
CASGTGRDTEAFF
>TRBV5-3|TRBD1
CARSSLGTGIAGDSPLHF
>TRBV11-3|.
CASSPDLNTEAFF
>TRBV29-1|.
CSARGGTDTQYF
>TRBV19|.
CASSIDLTGREQYF
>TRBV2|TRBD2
CASRSGASYNEQFF
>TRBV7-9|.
CASSLGLSGGNYEQYF
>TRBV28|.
CASSLTATNEKLFF
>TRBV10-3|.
CAIADRLNTEAFF
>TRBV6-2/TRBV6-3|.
CASSYSAWPNPGTKLAQYF
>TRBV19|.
CASRLTGADTQYF